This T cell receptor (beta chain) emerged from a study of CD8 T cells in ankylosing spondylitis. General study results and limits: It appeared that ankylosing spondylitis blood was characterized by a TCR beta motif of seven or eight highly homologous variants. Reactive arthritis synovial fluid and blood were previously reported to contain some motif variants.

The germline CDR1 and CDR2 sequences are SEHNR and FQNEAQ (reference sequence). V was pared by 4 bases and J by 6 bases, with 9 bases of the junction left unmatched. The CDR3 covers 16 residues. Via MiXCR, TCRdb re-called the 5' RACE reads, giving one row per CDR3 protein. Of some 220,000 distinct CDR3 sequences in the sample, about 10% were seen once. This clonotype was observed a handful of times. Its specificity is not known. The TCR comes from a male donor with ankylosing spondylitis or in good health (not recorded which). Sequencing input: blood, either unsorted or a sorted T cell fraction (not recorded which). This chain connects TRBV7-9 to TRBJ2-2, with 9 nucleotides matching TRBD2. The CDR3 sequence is CASSSREGQIAGELFF. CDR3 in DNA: TGTGCCAGCAGCTCGCGGGAGGGCCAAATCGCCGGGGAGCTGTTTTTT.